A selection of T cell receptor beta chains follows, all from one sample in a study of T cell repertoires in cytomegalovirus infection. These receptors' targets are unknown. TCRdb used MiXCR to reprocess the reads, holding one entry per CDR3 protein. The sample lists approximately 300,000 distinct CDR3 sequences; almost 30% were seen once. Sequencing was performed on cultured PBMCs, taken from culture after CMV antigen stimulation. The receptors come from a human donor in good health (CMV status not recorded). Some clones in this sample may be carry-over from other donors' samples. Both conserved end residues are part of each CDR3.

>TRBJ1-4|TRBV20-1
CSARDRRGANEKLFF
>TRBJ1-3|TRBV27
CASSLEGLAGNTIYF
>TRBJ1-5|TRBV20-1
CSAREGGNQPQHF
>TRBJ2-5|TRBV9
CASSVSTWKETQYF
>TRBJ1-3|TRBV4-1
CASSQKGTRGGNTIYF
>TRBJ2-5|TRBV27
CASSFRGQGQETQYF
>TRBJ1-1|TRBV7-3
CASSPHQGVLEAFF
>TRBJ1-1|TRBV28
CASSPPVEGADTEAFF
>TRBJ1-3|TRBV6-1
CASSRTIQNTIYF
>TRBJ1-1|TRBV5-1
CASNRGGAGTEAFF
>TRBJ1-4|TRBV7-9
CASSPVVGQAEKLFF
>TRBJ1-2|TRBV6-1
CASSRGHLYGYTF
>TRBJ2-1|TRBV7-8
CASSQGQGPYNEQFF
>TRBJ2-5|TRBV18
CASSPPSGGETQYF
>TRBJ2-1|TRBV28
CASPPSSGISYNEQFF
>TRBJ2-7|TRBV7-9
CASSFGTSGDEQYF